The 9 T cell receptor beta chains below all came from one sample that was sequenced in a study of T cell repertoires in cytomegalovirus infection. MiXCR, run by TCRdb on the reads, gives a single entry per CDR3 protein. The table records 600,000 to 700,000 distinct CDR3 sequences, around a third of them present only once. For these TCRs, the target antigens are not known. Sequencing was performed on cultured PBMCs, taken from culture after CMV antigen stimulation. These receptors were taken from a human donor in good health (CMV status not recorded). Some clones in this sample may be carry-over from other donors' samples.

This chain's CDR3 is CASSLDRNTKNIQYF. The CDR3 coding sequence is TGTGCCAGCAGCCTGGACAGGAACACCAAAAACATTCAGTACTTC. V usage is TRBV7-2 and J usage is TRBJ2-4, with 7 bases lining up with TRBD1. The CDR3 length is 15 residues. Germline assignment: CDR1 SGHTA and CDR2 FQGNSA. V lost 5 bases and J lost 2; bases outside the gene matches: 6.

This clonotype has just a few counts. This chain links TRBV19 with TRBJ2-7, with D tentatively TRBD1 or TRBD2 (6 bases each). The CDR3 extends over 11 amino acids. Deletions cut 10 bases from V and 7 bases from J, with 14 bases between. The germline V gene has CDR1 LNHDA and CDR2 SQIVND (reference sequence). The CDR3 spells CATSRRGEQYF. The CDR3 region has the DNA TGTGCCACCTCTAGGAGGGGGGAGCAGTACTTC.

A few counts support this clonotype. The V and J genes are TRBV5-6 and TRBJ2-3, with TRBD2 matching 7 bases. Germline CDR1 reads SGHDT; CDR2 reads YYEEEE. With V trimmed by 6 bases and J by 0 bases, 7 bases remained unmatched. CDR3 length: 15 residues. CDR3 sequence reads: CASTNWGGSTDTQYF. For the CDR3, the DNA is TGTGCCAGCACCAACTGGGGGGGTAGCACAGATACGCAGTATTTT. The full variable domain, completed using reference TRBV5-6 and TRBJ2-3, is DAGVTQSPTHLIKTRGQQVTLRCSPKSGHDTVSWYQQALGQGPQFIFQYYEEEERQRGNFPDRFSGHQFPNYSSELNVNALLLGDSALYLCASTNWGGSTDTQYFGPGTRLTVL.

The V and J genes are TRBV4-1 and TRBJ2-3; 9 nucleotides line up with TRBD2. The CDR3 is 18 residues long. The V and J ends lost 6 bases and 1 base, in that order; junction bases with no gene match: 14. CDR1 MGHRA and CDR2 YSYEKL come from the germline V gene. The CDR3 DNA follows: TGCGCCAGCAGGAAAGGTAGCGGGAGAGGTGTGGGCACAGATACGCAGTATTTT. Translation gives CASRKGSGRGVGTDTQYF.

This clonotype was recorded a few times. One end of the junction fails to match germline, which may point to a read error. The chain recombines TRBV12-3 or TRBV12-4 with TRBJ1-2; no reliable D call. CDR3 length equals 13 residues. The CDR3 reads CASTLTENYGYTF. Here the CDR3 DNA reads TGTGCCAGCACTTTAACAGAAAACTATGGCTACACCTTC.

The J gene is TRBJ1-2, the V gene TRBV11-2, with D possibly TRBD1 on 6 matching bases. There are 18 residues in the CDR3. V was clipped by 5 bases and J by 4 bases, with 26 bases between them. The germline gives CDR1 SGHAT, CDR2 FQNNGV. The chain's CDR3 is CASSPVIQGRAEGYGYTF. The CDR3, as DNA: TGTGCCAGCAGCCCGGTTATACAGGGACGGGCTGAGGGCTATGGCTACACCTTC.

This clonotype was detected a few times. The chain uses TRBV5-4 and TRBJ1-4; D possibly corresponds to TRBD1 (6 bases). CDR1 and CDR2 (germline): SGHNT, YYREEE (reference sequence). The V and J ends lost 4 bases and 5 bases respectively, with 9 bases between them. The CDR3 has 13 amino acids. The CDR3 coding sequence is TGTGCCAGCAGCCCGGACAGAAATGAAAAACTGTTTTTT. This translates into CASSPDRNEKLFF.

CDR3 DNA: TGTGCCAGCACCAGACTCCAGGATTCACCCCTCCACTTT. This gives the protein CASTRLQDSPLHF. The chain uses TRBV6-5 and TRBJ1-6; no clear D gene. Germline CDR1 is MNHEY and CDR2 is SVGAGI. V dropped 7 bases and J dropped 8 bases, with 12 bases sitting between them. The CDR3 runs 13 residues.

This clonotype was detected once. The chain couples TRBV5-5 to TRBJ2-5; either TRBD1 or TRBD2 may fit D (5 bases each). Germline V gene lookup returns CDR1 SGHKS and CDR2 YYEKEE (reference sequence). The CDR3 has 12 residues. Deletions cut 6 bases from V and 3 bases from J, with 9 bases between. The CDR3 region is CASMGVKETQYF. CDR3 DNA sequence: TGTGCCAGCATGGGGGTAAAAGAGACCCAGTACTTC.